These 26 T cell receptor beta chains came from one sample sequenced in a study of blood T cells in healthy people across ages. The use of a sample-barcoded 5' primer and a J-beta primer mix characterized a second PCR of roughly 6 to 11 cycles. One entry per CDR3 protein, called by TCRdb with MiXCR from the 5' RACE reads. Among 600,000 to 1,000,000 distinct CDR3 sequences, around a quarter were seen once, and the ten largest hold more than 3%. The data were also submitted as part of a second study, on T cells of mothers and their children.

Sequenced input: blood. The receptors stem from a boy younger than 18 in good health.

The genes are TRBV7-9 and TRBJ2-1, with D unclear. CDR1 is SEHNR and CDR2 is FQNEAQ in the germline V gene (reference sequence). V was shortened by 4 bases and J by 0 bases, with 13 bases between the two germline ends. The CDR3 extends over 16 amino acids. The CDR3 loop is CASSSSRTSSYNEQFF. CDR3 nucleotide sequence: TGTGCCAGCAGCTCTTCTAGGACCAGCTCCTACAATGAGCAGTTCTTC.

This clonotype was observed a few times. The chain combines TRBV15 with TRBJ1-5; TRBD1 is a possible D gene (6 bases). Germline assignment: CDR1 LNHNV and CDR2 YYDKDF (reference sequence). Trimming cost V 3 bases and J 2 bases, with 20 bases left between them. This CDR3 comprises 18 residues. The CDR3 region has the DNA TGTGCCACCAGCAGGGCCCCCGGGACATATGGAGGCAATCAGCCCCAGCATTTT. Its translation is CATSRAPGTYGGNQPQHF.

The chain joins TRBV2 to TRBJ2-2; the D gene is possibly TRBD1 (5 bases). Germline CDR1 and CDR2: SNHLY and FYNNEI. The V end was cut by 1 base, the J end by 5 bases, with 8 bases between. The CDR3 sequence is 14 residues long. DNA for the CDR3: TGTGCCAGCAGTGAAGTGACAGAAACCGGGGAGCTGTTTTTT. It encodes CASSEVTETGELFF.

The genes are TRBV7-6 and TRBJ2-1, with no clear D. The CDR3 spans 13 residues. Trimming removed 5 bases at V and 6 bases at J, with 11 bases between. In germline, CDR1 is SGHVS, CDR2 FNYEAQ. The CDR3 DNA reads TGTGCCAGCAGCCTACGGACCTTCAATGAGCAGTTCTTC. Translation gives CASSLRTFNEQFF. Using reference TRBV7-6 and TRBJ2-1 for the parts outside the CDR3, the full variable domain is GAGVSQSPRYKVTKRGQDVALRCDPISGHVSLYWYRQALGQGPEFLTYFNYEAQQDKSGLPNDRFSAERPEGSISTLTIQRTEQRDSAMYRCASSLRTFNEQFFGPGTRLTVL.

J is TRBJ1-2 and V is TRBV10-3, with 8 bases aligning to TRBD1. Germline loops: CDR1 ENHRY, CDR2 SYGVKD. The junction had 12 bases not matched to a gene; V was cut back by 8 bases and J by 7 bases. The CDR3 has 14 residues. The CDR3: CAILEDRVGSGYTF. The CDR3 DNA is TGTGCCATCCTGGAGGACAGGGTGGGAAGTGGCTACACCTTC.

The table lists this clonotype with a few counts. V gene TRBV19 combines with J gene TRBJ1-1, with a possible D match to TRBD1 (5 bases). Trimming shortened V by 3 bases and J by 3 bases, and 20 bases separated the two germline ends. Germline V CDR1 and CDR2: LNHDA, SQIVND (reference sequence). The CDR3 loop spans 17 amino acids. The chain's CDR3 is CASSITAVRGTDTEAFF. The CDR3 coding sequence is TGTGCCAGTAGTATCACTGCGGTTAGGGGTACGGACACTGAAGCTTTCTTT.

CDR3 loop: CASSEDRGVTYEQYF. The CDR3 nucleotides are TGTGCCAGCAGCGAAGACAGGGGGGTCACCTACGAGCAGTACTTC. The V call is TRBV7-2, the J call TRBJ2-1; 9 nucleotides line up with TRBD1. The J call may be in error: the DNA end matches TRBJ2-7 better. The CDR3 has 15 amino acids. Germline V gene sequence: CDR1 SGHTA, CDR2 FQGNSA.

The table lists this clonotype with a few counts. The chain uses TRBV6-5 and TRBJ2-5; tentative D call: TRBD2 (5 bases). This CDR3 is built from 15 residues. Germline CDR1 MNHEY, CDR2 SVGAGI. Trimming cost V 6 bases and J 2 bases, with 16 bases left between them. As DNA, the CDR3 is TGTGCCAGCAGATTGACCCGGGATAAACAAGAGACCCAGTACTTC. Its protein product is CASRLTRDKQETQYF.

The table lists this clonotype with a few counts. CDR3 in amino acids: CSAWIAIGRNQPQHF. CDR3 nucleotides: TGCAGTGCCTGGATCGCCATCGGTCGCAATCAGCCCCAGCATTTT. This sequence joins TRBV20-1 and TRBJ1-5; unclear D gene. Germline values: CDR1 DFQATT, CDR2 SNEGSKA (reference sequence). This CDR3 region has 15 residues. The V and J ends lost 6 bases and 2 bases respectively, with 17 bases between them.

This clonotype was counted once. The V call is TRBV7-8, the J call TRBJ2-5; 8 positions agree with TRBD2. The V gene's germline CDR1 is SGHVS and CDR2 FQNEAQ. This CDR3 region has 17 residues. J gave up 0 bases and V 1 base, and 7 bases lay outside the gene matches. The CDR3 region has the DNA TGTGCCAGCAGCTTAGAGTACACTAGCGGAAACCAAGAGACCCAGTACTTC. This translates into CASSLEYTSGNQETQYF.

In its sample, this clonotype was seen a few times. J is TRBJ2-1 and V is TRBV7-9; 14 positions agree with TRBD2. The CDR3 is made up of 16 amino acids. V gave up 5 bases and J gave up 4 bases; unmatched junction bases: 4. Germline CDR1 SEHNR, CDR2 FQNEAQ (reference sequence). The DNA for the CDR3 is TGTGCCAGCAGCGAGGGACTAGCGGGAGCGTACAATGAGCAGTTCTTC. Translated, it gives CASSEGLAGAYNEQFF.

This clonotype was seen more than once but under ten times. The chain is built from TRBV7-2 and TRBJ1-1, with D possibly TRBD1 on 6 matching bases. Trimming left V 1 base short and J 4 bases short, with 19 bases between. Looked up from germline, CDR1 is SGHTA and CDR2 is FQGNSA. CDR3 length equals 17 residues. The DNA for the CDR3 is TGTGCCAGCAGCTTAGAGGCAGCACTAACAGGGTCCACTGAAGCTTTCTTT. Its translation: CASSLEAALTGSTEAFF.

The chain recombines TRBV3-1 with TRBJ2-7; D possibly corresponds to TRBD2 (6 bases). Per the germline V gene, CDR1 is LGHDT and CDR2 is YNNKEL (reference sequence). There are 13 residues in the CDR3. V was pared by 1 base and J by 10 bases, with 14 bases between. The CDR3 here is CASSQGSGLSQYF. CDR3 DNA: TGTGCCAGCAGCCAAGGTAGCGGTTTGTCCCAGTACTTC.

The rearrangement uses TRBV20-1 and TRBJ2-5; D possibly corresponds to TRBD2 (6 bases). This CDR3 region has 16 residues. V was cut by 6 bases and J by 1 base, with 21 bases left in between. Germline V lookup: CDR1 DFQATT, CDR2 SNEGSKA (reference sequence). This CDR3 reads CSATDQLADAQETQYF. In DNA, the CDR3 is TGCAGTGCCACCGACCAGTTAGCGGATGCCCAAGAGACCCAGTACTTC.

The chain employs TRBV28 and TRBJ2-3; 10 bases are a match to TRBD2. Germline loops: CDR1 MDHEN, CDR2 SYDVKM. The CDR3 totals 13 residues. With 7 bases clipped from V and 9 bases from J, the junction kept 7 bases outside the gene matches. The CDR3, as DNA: TGTGCCAGCACAAGCGGGAGGGCCGCGACGCAGTATTTT. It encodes CASTSGRAATQYF.

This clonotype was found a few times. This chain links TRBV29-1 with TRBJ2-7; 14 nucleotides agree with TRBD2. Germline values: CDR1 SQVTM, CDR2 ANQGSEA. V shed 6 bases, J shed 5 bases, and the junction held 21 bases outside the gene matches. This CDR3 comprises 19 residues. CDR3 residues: CSVRIRAGLAGVGSNEQYF. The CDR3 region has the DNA TGCAGCGTGCGAATCCGGGCGGGACTAGCGGGAGTGGGGTCGAACGAGCAGTACTTC.

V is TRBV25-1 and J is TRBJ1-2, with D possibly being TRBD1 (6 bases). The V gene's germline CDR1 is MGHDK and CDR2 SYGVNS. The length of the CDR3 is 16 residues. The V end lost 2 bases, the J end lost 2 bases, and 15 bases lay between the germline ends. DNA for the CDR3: TGTGCCAGCAGTGAAGGATCGGGGGCTCGGAACTATGGCTACACCTTC. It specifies CASSEGSGARNYGYTF.

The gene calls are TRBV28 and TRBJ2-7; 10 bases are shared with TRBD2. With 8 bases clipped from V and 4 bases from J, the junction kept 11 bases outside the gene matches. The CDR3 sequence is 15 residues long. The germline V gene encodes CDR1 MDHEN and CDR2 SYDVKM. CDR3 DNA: TGTGCCAGCTACTCCTTAGCGGGGGGTTTGTACGAGCAGTACTTC. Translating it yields CASYSLAGGLYEQYF.

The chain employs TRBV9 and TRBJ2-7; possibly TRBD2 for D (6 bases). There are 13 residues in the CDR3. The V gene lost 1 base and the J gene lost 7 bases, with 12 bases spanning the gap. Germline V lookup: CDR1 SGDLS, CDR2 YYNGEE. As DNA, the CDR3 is TGTGCCAGCAGCGTAAAACTAGCAGGTGAGCAGTACTTC. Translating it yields CASSVKLAGEQYF.

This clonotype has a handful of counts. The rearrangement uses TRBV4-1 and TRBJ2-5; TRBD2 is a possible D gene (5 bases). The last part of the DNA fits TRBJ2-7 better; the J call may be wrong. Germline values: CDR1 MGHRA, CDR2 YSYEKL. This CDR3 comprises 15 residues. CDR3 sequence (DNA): TGCGCCAGCAGCCAAGATCGGACTCCATTAAGCGAGCAGTACTTC. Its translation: CASSQDRTPLSEQYF.

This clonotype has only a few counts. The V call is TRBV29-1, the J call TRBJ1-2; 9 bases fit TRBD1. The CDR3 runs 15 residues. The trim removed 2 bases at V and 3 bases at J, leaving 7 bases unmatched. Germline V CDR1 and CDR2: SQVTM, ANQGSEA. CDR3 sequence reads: CSVENRDREDYGYTF. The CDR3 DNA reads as TGCAGCGTTGAAAACCGGGACAGGGAAGACTATGGCTACACCTTC. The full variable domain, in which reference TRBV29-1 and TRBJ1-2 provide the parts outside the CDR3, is SAVISQKPSRDICQRGTSLTIQCQVDSQVTMMFWYRQQPGQSLTLIATANQGSEATYESGFVIDKFPISRPNLTFSTLTVSNMSPEDSSIYLCSVENRDREDYGYTFGSGTRLTVV.

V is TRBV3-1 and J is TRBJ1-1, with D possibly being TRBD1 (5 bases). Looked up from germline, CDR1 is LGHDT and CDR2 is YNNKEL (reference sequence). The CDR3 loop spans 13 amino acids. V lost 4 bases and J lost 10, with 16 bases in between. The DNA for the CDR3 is TGTGCCAGCAGCCGCCGGGACTCCCGCGGAGCTTTCTTT. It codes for CASSRRDSRGAFF.

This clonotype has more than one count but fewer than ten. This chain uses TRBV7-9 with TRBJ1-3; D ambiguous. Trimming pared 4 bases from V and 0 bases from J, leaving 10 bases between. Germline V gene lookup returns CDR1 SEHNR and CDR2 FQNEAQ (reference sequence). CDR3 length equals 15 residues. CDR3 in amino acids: CASSSGRGSGNTIYF. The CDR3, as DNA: TGTGCCAGCAGCTCCGGGCGCGGCTCTGGAAACACCATATATTTT.

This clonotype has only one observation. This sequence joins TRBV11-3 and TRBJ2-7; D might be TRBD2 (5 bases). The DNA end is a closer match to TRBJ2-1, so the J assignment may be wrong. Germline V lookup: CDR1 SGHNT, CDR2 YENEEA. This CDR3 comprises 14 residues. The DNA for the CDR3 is TGTGCCAGCAGCTTGGTTGGGAGAAACAATGAGCAGTTCTTC. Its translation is CASSLVGRNNEQFF.

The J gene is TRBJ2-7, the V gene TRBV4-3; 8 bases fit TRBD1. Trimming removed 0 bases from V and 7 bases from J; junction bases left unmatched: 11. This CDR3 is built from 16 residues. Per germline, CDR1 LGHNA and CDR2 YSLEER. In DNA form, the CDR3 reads TGCGCCAGCAGCCAAGATTCGGAGCAGGGGGCGTATGAGCAGTACTTC. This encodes CASSQDSEQGAYEQYF.

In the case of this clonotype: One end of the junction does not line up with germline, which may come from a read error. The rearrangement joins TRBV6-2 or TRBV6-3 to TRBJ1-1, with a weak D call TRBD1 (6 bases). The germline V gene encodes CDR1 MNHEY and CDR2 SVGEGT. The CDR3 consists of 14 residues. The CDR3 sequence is CASSFGQYGTETFF. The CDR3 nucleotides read TGTGCCAGCAGTTTTGGACAGTACGGCACTGAAACTTTCTTT.